The rows below give T cell receptor beta chains drawn from one sample of a study of tumor-infiltrating lymphocytes in primary liver carcinoma. TCRdb redid the calling of the multiplex PCR reads with MiXCR, one entry per CDR3 protein. Among 100,000 to 120,000 distinct CDR3 sequences listed, about four fifths were seen once. The sequenced sample consisted of liver tumor tissue from sampling region 3. The receptor source for this set is a man in his forties or fifties with primary liver carcinoma and hepatitis B virus infection. The CDR3 runs from the conserved cysteine through the conserved F or W. Fields, in order: J gene, CDR3 length, V gene, CDR3 protein.

>TRBJ2-1|15|TRBV29-1
CSVGLTGGLYNEQFF
>TRBJ2-2|17|TRBV5-1
CPSSFETSGRNTGELFF
>TRBJ2-1|14|TRBV10-3
CAIGESSGALEQFF
>TRBJ2-3|16|TRBV10-3
CANSGIAGGSTDTHYF
>TRBJ2-3|14|TRBV7-9
CASSFETVTDTQYF
>TRBJ2-3|16|TRBV6-1
CASMELAGVSRDTLYF
>TRBJ2-5|13|TRBV12-3/TRBV12-4
CASSLSGVVTQYF
>TRBJ2-7|15|TRBV7-9
CASSLRGTGTYEQYF
>TRBJ2-3|16|TRBV11-2
CACSSPGLAEVDTQYF
>TRBJ1-5|14|TRBV10-3
CVISPTGGNQPRHF
>TRBJ2-7|12|TRBV11-2
CASSPGGYEQYF
>TRBJ1-4|15|TRBV4-1
CTSSPPGTSHEKLFF
>TRBJ2-3|16|TRBV5-1
CASSPRTSGSTDMQYF
>TRBJ1-6|16|TRBV4-3
CASSSGDWGGNSPLHF
>TRBJ1-1|16|TRBV4-3
CASSPMGGGMNTEGFF
>TRBJ1-5|19|TRBV6-6
CVSSSPRWPTGDSNQPQHF
>TRBJ2-1|14|TRBV7-9
CTSSSGERDNEQFF
>TRBJ1-1|12|TRBV29-1
CTVDLGGTEASF
>TRBJ1-1|15|TRBV29-1
CGVAAGWGMNTEVFF
>TRBJ2-3|13|TRBV6-1
CVSMEGGPNTQYF
>TRBJ2-5|13|TRBV12-3/TRBV12-4
CTSNRSGTETQYF
>TRBJ1-1|13|TRBV6-6
CASASRADTEAFF
>TRBJ2-4|15|TRBV30
CAWSEGELGENIQYF